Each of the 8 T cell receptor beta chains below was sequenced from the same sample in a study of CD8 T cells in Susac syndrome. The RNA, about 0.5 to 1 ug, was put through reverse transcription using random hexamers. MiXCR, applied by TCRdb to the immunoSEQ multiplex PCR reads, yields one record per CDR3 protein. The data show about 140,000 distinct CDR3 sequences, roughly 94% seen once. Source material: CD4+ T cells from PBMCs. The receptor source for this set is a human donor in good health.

As DNA, the CDR3 is TGTGCCAGCAGCACCCGGGCCTCGGCTAAAGCTTTCTTT. This codes for CASSTRASAKAFF. The V and J genes are TRBV27 and TRBJ1-1; D is undetermined. The germline gives CDR1 MNHEY, CDR2 SMNVEV (reference sequence). V was cut by 6 bases and J by 9 bases, with 17 bases left in between. This CDR3 is 13 amino acids long.

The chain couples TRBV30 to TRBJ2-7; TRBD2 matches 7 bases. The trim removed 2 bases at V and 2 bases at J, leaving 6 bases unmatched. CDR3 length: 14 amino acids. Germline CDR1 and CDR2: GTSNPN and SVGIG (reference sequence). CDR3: CAWSPGGTAYEQYF. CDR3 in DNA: TGTGCCTGGAGTCCGGGAGGTACGGCCTACGAGCAGTACTTC.

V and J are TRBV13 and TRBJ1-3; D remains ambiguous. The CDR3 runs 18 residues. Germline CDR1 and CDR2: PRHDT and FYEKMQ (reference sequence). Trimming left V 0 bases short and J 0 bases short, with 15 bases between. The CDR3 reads CASSLGLEQLSSGNTIYF. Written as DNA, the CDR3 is TGTGCCAGCAGCTTAGGCCTCGAACAGTTGAGCTCTGGAAACACCATATATTTT.

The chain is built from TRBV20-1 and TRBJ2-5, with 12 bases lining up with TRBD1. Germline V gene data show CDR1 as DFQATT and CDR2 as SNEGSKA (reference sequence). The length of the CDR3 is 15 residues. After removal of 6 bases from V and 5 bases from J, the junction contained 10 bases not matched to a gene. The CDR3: CSAEPGTGGLETQYF. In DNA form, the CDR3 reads TGCAGTGCCGAACCCGGGACAGGGGGCCTGGAGACCCAGTACTTC.

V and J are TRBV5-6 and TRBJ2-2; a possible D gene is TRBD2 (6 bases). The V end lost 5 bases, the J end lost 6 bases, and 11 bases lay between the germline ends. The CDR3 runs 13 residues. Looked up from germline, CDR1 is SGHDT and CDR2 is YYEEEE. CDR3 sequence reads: CASSPWGAGELFF. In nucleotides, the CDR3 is TGTGCCAGCAGTCCGTGGGGGGCCGGGGAGCTGTTTTTT.

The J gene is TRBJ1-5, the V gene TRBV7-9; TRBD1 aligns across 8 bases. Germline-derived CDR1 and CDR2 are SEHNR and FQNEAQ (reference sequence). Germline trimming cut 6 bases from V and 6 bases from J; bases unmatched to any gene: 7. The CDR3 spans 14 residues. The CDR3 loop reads CASSFGQGGQPQHF. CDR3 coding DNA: TGTGCCAGCAGTTTCGGACAGGGAGGTCAGCCCCAGCATTTT.

In nucleotides, the CDR3 is TGTGCCAGCAGCTTAGCGCTCGTGAACACTGAAGCTTTCTTT. It yields the protein CASSLALVNTEAFF. V gene TRBV7-9 combines with J gene TRBJ1-1; D remains unclear. The V end was cut by 0 bases, the J end by 0 bases, with 5 bases between. Germline CDR1 and CDR2: SEHNR and FQNEAQ (reference sequence). The length of the CDR3 is 14 residues.

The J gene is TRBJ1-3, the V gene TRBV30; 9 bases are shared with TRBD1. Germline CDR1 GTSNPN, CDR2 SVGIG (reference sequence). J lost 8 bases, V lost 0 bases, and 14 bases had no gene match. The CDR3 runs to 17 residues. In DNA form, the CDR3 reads TGTGCCTGGAGTGTACCCCTCCCCGGGACAGGGAGAGACACCATATATTTT. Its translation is CAWSVPLPGTGRDTIYF.